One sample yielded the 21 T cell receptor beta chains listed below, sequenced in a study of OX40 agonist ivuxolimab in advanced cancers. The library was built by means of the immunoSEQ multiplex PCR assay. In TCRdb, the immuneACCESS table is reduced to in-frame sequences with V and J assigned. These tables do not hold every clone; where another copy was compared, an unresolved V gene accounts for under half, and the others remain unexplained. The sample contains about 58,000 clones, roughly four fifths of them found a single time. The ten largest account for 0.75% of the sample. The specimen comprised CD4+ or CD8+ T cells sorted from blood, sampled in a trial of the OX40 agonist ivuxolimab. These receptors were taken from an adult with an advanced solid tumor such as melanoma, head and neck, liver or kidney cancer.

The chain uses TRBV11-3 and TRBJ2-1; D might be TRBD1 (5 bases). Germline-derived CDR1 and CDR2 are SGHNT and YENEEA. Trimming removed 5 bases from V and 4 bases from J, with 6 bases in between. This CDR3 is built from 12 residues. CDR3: CASSQGYNEQFF. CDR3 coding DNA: TGTGCCAGCAGCCAGGGTTACAATGAGCAGTTCTTC.

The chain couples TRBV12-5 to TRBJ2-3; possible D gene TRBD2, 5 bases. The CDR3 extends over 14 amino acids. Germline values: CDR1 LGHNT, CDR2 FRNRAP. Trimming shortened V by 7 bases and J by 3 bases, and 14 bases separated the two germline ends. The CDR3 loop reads CASARSRTTDTQYF. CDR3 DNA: TGTGCTAGTGCCAGGAGCAGGACTACAGATACGCAGTATTTT.

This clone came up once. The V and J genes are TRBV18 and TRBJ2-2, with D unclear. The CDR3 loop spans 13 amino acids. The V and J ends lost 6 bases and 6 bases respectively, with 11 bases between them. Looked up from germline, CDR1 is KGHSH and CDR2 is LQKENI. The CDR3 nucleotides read TGTGCCAGCTCTCCTCTCGAGTCCGGGGAGCTGTTTTTT. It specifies CASSPLESGELFF.

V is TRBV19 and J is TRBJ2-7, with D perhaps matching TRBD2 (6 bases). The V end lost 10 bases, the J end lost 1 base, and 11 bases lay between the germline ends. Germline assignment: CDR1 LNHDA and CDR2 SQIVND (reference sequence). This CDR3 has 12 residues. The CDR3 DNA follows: TGTGCCACCCGGGCGGGATCCTACGAGCAGTACTTC. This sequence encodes CATRAGSYEQYF.

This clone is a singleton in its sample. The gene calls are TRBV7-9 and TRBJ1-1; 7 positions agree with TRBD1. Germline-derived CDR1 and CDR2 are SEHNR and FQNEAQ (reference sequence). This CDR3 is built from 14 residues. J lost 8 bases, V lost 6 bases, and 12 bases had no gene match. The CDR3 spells CASSTYRGRGEAFF. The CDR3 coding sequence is TGTGCCAGCAGTACCTACAGGGGACGGGGGGAAGCTTTCTTT.

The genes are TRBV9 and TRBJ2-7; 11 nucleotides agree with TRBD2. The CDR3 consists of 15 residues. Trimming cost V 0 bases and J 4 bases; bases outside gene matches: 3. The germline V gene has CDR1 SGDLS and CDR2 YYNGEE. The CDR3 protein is CASSVGLAGSYEQYF. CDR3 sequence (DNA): TGTGCCAGCAGCGTAGGACTAGCGGGGTCTTACGAGCAGTACTTC.

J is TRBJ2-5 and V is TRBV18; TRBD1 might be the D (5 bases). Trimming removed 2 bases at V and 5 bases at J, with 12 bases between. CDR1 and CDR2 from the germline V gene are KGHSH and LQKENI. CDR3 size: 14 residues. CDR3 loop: CASSPAGRAETQYF. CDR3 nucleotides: TGTGCCAGCTCACCAGCTGGCAGGGCTGAGACCCAGTACTTC.

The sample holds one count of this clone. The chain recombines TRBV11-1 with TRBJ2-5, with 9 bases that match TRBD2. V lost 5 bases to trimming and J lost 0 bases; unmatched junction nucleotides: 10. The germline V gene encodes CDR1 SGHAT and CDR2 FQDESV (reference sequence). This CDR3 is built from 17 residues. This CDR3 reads CASSPGSGGRYQETQYF. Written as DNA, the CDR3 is TGTGCCAGCAGCCCCGGGAGCGGGGGGCGGTACCAAGAGACCCAGTACTTC.

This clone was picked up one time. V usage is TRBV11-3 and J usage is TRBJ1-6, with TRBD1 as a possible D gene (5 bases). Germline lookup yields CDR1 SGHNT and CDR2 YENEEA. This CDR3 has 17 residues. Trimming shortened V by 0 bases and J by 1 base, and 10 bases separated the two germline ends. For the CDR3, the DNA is TGTGCCAGCAGCTTAGACAAGGGGAGGTCCTATAATTCACCCCTCCACTTT. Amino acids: CASSLDKGRSYNSPLHF.

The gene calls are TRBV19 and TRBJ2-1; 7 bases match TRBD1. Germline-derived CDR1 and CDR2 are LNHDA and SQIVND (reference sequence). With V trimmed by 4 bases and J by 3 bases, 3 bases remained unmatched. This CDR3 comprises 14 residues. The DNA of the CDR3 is TGTGCCAGTAGTAACCCAGGGGGCTACAATGAGCAGTTCTTC. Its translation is CASSNPGGYNEQFF.

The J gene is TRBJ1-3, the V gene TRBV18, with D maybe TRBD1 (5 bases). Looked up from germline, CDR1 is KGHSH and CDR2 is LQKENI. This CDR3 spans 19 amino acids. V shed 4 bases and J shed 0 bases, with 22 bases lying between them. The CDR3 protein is CASSLDFPGRRTSGNTIYF. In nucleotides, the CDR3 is TGTGCCAGCTCACTGGATTTCCCGGGACGGCGCACCTCTGGAAACACCATATATTTT.

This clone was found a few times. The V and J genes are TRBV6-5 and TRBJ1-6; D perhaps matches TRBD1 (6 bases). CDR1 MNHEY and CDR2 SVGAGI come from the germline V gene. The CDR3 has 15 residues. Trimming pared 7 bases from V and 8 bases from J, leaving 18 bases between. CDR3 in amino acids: CASTIEGTSHSPLHF. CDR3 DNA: TGTGCCAGCACCATCGAAGGGACAAGTCATTCACCCCTCCACTTT.

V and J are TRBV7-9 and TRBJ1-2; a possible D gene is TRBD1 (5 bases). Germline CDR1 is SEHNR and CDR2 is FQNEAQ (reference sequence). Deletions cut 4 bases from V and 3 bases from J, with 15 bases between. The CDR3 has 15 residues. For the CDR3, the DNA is TGTGCCAGCAGCTCTGGGGGAGGGACCGACTATGGCTACACCTTC. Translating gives CASSSGGGTDYGYTF. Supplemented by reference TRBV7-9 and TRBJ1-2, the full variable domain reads DTGVSQNPRHKITKRGQNVTFRCDPISEHNRLYWYRQTLGQGPEFLTYFQNEAQLEKSRLLSDRFSAERPKGSFSTLEIQRTEQGDSAMYLCASSSGGGTDYGYTFGSGTRLTVV.

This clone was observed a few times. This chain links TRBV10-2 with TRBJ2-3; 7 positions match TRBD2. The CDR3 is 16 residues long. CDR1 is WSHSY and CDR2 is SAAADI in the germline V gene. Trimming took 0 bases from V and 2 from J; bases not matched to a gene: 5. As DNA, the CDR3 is TGCGCCAGCAGTGAGTCCAGCGGGGCTATCACAGATACGCAGTATTTT. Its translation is CASSESSGAITDTQYF.

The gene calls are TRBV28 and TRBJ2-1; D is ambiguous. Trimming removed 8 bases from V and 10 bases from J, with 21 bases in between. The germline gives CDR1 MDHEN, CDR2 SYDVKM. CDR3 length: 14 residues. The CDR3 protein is CASYSGFEAVEQFF. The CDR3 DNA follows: TGTGCCAGCTACTCCGGGTTTGAAGCCGTCGAGCAGTTCTTC.

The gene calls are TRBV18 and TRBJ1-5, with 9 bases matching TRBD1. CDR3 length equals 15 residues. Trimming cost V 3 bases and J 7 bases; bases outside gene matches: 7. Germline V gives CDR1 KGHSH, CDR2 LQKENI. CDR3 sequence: CASSPGGTGIQPQHF. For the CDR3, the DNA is TGTGCCAGCTCACCCGGTGGGACAGGGATCCAGCCCCAGCATTTT. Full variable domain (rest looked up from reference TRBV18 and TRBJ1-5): NAGVMQNPRHLVRRRGQEARLRCSPMKGHSHVYWYRQLPEEGLKFMVYLQKENIIDESGMPKERFSAEFPKEGPSILRIQQVVRGDSAAYFCASSPGGTGIQPQHFGDGTRLSIL.

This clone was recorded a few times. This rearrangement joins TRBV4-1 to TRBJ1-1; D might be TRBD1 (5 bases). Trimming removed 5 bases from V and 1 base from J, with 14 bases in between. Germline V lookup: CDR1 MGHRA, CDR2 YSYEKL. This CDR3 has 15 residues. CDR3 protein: CASSRLGVRNTEAFF. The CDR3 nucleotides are TGCGCCAGCAGCAGGCTAGGGGTTCGGAACACTGAAGCTTTCTTT.

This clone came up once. This CDR3 reads CASRAGWTSNTGELFF. The CDR3 nucleotides read TGTGCCAGTAGGGCAGGGTGGACCTCGAACACCGGGGAGCTGTTTTTT. V and J are TRBV19 and TRBJ2-2; D is possibly TRBD1 (5 bases). Germline V gives CDR1 LNHDA, CDR2 SQIVND (reference sequence). The CDR3 runs 16 residues. The V and J ends lost 6 bases and 0 bases respectively, with 14 bases between them.

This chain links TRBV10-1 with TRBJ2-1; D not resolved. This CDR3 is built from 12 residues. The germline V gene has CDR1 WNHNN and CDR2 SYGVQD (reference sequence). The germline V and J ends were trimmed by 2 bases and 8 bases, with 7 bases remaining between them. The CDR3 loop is CASSESLDEQFF. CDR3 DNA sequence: TGCGCCAGCAGTGAGAGTTTGGATGAGCAGTTCTTC.

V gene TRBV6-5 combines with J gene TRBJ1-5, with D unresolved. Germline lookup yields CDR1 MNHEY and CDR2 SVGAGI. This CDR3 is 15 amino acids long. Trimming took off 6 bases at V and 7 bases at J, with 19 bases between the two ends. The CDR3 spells CASSPTRPREQPQHF. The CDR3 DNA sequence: TGTGCCAGCAGCCCGACCCGCCCTCGGGAACAGCCCCAGCATTTT.

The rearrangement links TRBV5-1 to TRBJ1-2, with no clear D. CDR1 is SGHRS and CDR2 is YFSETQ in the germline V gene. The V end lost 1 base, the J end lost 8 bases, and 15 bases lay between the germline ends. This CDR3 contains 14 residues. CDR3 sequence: CASSLPGPKRGYTF. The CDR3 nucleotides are TGCGCCAGCAGCTTGCCCGGGCCAAAGAGGGGCTACACCTTC.